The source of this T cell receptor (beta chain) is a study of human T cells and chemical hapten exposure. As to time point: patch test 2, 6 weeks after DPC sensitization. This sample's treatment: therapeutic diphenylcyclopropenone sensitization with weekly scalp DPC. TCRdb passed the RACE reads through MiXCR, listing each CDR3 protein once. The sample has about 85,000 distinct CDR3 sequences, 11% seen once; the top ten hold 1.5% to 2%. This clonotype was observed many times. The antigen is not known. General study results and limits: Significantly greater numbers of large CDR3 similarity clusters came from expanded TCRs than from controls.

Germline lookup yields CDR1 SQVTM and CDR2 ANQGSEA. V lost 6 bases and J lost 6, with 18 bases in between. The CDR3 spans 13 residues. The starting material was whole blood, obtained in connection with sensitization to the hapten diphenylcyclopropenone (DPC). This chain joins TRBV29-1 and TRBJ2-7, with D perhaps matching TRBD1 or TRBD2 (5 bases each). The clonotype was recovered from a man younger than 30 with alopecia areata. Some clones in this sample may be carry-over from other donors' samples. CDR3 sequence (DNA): TGCAGCGTCGGGGCGCAGGGCTTAAGCGAGCAGTACTTC. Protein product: CSVGAQGLSEQYF.